The 5 T cell receptor beta chains in this list originate from one sample, sequenced in a study of control samples from healthy donors and cancer patients. The repertoire was sequenced with immunoSEQ multiplex PCR; TCRdb's copy has only in-frame clones and lacks some. The sample has tens of thousands of clones, approximately 95% seen once. The sequencing input was blood. These TCRs come from a man aged 30 to 39 in good health.

CDR3 region: CASSEFTGGSSYEQYF. CDR3 coding DNA: TGTGCCAGCAGTGAATTCACGGGAGGGAGCTCCTACGAGCAGTACTTC. V is TRBV6-1 and J is TRBJ2-7, with TRBD2 matching over 8 bases. There are 16 residues in the CDR3. Germline lookup yields CDR1 MNHNS and CDR2 SASEGT. V shed 2 bases, J shed 0 bases, and the junction held 6 bases outside the gene matches.

The rearrangement joins TRBV6-2 or TRBV6-3 to TRBJ1-2; D gene uncertain. Trimming shortened V by 0 bases and J by 3 bases, and 11 bases separated the two germline ends. The length of the CDR3 is 15 residues. The germline gives CDR1 MNHEY, CDR2 SVGEGT. The chain's CDR3 is CASSYSRAPYYGYTF. In DNA form, the CDR3 reads TGTGCCAGCAGTTACTCTCGGGCCCCCTACTATGGCTACACCTTC.

This clone was detected once. The chain links TRBV24-1 to TRBJ2-1, with D perhaps matching TRBD2 (6 bases). V was pared by 2 bases and J by 3 bases, with 13 bases between. From germline, CDR1 is KGHDR and CDR2 SFDVKD. The CDR3 spans 16 residues. The CDR3, as DNA: TGTGCCACCAGTGATTCGGGTGGAGGGGTCTACAATGAGCAGTTCTTC. Its protein is CATSDSGGGVYNEQFF.

The chain employs TRBV30 and TRBJ1-1, with D uncertain. CDR3 length: 15 residues. The V end was cut by 5 bases, the J end by 0 bases, with 16 bases between. The germline gives CDR1 GTSNPN, CDR2 SVGIG (reference sequence). CDR3 coding DNA: TGTGCCTGGGTCAAAACCAGTGCTATGAACACTGAAGCTTTCTTT. Protein product: CAWVKTSAMNTEAFF.

The gene calls are TRBV3-1 (or the pseudogene TRBV3-2) and TRBJ2-3, with D unclear. The CDR3 sequence is 13 residues long. V was shortened by 0 bases and J by 8 bases, with 9 bases between the two germline ends. The V gene's germline CDR1 is LGHDT and CDR2 YNNKEL (reference sequence). CDR3 DNA sequence: TGTGCCAGCAGCCAAGATAGGGCTCGTACGCAGTATTTT. Amino acids: CASSQDRARTQYF.